What follows are 8 T cell receptor beta chains derived from one specimen sequenced in a study of shared clonotypes between healthy human individuals. TCRdb keeps only in-frame clones here, not all; method: immunoSEQ multiplex PCR. The sample lists about 2.1 million clones; 80% to 95% were seen once. Naive CD8 cells were CD45RO-negative, positively selected for CCR7, excluding terminally differentiated effector memory CD45RA+ cells. Sequenced sample: naive CD8+ T cells from PBMCs. The receptors were gathered from a man aged 18 to 29 in good health. Some clones in this sample may be carry-over from other donors' samples.

The V and J genes are TRBV11-2 and TRBJ2-2, with D uncertain. CDR3 size: 14 residues. V lost 3 bases to trimming and J lost 5 bases, with 10 bases between them. From germline, CDR1 is SGHAT and CDR2 FQNNGV. The CDR3 loop reads CASSFFGETGELFF. As DNA, the CDR3 is TGTGCCAGCAGCTTCTTTGGGGAAACCGGGGAGCTGTTTTTT. The full variable domain, rest sourced from reference TRBV11-2 and TRBJ2-2, is EAGVAQSPRYKIIEKRQSVAFWCNPISGHATLYWYQQILGQGPKLLIQFQNNGVVDDSQLPKDRFSAERLKGVDSTLKIQPAKLEDSAVYLCASSFFGETGELFFGEGSRLTVL.

The chain joins TRBV28 to TRBJ2-7, with unresolved D. Trimming took off 3 bases at V and 3 bases at J, with 15 bases between the two ends. The CDR3 covers 15 residues. The germline V gene encodes CDR1 MDHEN and CDR2 SYDVKM. CDR3 amino acids: CASSLSPGLNYEQYF. Written as DNA, the CDR3 is TGTGCCAGCAGTTTGTCTCCGGGTTTGAACTACGAGCAGTACTTC.

The V call is TRBV7-8, the J call TRBJ2-7, with TRBD2 matching over 13 bases. The CDR3 runs 17 residues. Germline CDR1 and CDR2: SGHVS and FQNEAQ. The trim removed 5 bases at V and 0 bases at J, leaving 7 bases unmatched. CDR3 DNA sequence: TGTGCCAGCAGCGGGGGACTAGCGGGGACCCTCTCCTACGAGCAGTACTTC. This translates into CASSGGLAGTLSYEQYF. The full variable domain, completed using reference TRBV7-8 and TRBJ2-7, is GAGVSQSPRYKVAKRGQDVALRCDPISGHVSLFWYQQALGQGPEFLTYFQNEAQLDKSGLPSDRFFAERPEGSVSTLKIQRTQQEDSAVYLCASSGGLAGTLSYEQYFGPGTRLTVT.

The genes are TRBV2 and TRBJ2-3, with D possibly being TRBD2 (5 bases). The germline V gene has CDR1 SNHLY and CDR2 FYNNEI. The CDR3 sequence is 15 residues long. Trimming removed 7 bases at V and 0 bases at J, with 14 bases between. In DNA, the CDR3 is TGTGCCAGCACCGAGGGCCTGGAAAGCACAGATACGCAGTATTTT. The encoded protein is CASTEGLESTDTQYF.

The genes are TRBV11-2 and TRBJ2-1; D gene ambiguous. V lost 6 bases to trimming and J lost 5 bases, with 5 bases between them. Germline V gene data show CDR1 as SGHAT and CDR2 as FQNNGV. There are 11 residues in the CDR3. This CDR3 is CASRQDNEQFF. The CDR3 region has the DNA TGTGCCAGCAGGCAAGACAATGAGCAGTTCTTC.

The chain uses TRBV4-3 and TRBJ2-1; D unclear. Between the trimmed V and J ends, which lost 0 bases and 8 bases, there was a span of 14 bases. This CDR3 region has 15 residues. Germline values: CDR1 LGHNA, CDR2 YSLEER. This chain's CDR3 is CASSQEETQHYEQFF. The CDR3 DNA sequence: TGCGCCAGCAGCCAAGAGGAGACCCAACACTATGAGCAGTTCTTC.

The chain uses TRBV27 and TRBJ2-5; tentative D call: TRBD2 (6 bases). CDR3 length: 15 residues. The V end lost 2 bases, the J end lost 5 bases, and 15 bases lay between the germline ends. Germline assignment: CDR1 MNHEY and CDR2 SMNVEV (reference sequence). The CDR3 nucleotides read TGTGCCAGCAGTTTAAGAACTAGCTGGGGGGAGACCCAGTACTTC. This encodes CASSLRTSWGETQYF.

J is TRBJ2-1 and V is TRBV4-1; no clear D gene. The CDR3 has 17 amino acids. Germline CDR1 MGHRA, CDR2 YSYEKL. V lost 0 bases and J 1 base, leaving 13 bases between the germline ends. The CDR3 region is CASSQDPLGRSYNEQFF. CDR3 bases: TGCGCCAGCAGCCAAGATCCCCTAGGGCGGTCCTACAATGAGCAGTTCTTC.